The next 5 T cell receptor beta chains were all read from a single sample in a study of blood T cell repertoires in COVID-19. Assay used: immunoSEQ multiplex PCR; TCRdb lists only in-frame clones, some missing. The data show about 200,000 clones, around nine tenths seen once. Sequenced sample: PBMCs or T cells enriched from blood (not recorded which). All receptors come from a woman aged 25 to 45 with acute COVID-19.

This clone was recorded once. V gene TRBV27 combines with J gene TRBJ2-7, with D perhaps TRBD1 (5 bases). The CDR3 has 12 residues. Trimming removed 7 bases from V and 2 bases from J, with 9 bases in between. Germline V gene lookup returns CDR1 MNHEY and CDR2 SMNVEV (reference sequence). The DNA of the CDR3 is TGTGCCAGCAAGCAGGGTCCCTACGAGCAGTACTTC. It codes for CASKQGPYEQYF.

The rearrangement links TRBV29-1 to TRBJ2-3; TRBD1 is a possible D gene (5 bases). Germline CDR1 reads SQVTM; CDR2 reads ANQGSEA. There are 12 residues in the CDR3. V lost 5 bases and J lost 5, with 11 bases in between. The DNA for the CDR3 is TGCAGCGTTCGCAGGGTGCAAGATACGCAGTATTTT. This sequence encodes CSVRRVQDTQYF.

The chain uses TRBV5-1 and TRBJ2-7; 10 bases agree with TRBD1. Germline V gene lookup returns CDR1 SGHRS and CDR2 YFSETQ. The CDR3 is 14 amino acids. V dropped 4 bases and J dropped 3; count of bases not matched to a gene: 4. CDR3 region: CASSDRTGGYEQYF. The CDR3 DNA follows: TGCGCCAGCAGCGATAGGACAGGGGGCTACGAGCAGTACTTC.

This sequence joins TRBV6-5 and TRBJ2-7, with 11 bases identical to TRBD1. Per the germline V gene, CDR1 is MNHEY and CDR2 is SVGAGI. V shed 10 bases, J shed 4 bases, and the junction held 6 bases outside the gene matches. The CDR3 runs to 13 residues. The CDR3 DNA is TGTGCCACCTGGACAGGGGGCTCGTACGAGCAGTACTTC. As protein: CATWTGGSYEQYF.

V usage is TRBV4-1 and J usage is TRBJ1-6, with a tentative D call TRBD1 (5 bases). CDR1 MGHRA and CDR2 YSYEKL come from the germline V gene. The CDR3 spans 20 residues. Deletions cut 1 base from V and 1 base from J, with 20 bases between. In DNA form, the CDR3 reads TGCGCCAGCAGCCAAGGGTTTCGGCAGGGAATTCGTTCCTATAATTCACCCCTCCACTTT. As protein: CASSQGFRQGIRSYNSPLHF.